The 5 T cell receptor beta chains reported below all come from one sample, sequenced in a study of beta chain features in type 1 diabetes. For these TCRs, the target antigens are not known. Findings of the study overall: Among all four CD4+ subsets, Type 1 diabetes patients had TCRB CDR3s that were moderately but significantly shorter.

What was sequenced were expressed TCRB transcripts, since all of the isolated RNA had been reverse transcribed. TCRdb's table, derived via immunoSEQ multiplex PCR, lists solely in-frame clones and lacks some. The sample contains about 120,000 clones, roughly a sixth of which appear only once. Sequences were obtained from central memory CD4+ T cells from blood. These receptor sequences come from a man in his late teens or twenties with type 1 diabetes.

The table lists this clone with a few counts. The chain joins TRBV28 to TRBJ1-2; perhaps TRBD1 as D (5 bases). The germline V gene encodes CDR1 MDHEN and CDR2 SYDVKM. The CDR3 extends over 16 amino acids. V was clipped by 6 bases and J by 6 bases, with 23 bases between them. CDR3 loop: CASSSPAGRLTDGYTF. In DNA, the CDR3 is TGTGCCAGCAGCTCCCCTGCGGGACGCCTCACAGATGGCTACACCTTC.

In this sample, this clone turned up a few times. A much larger clonotype is one base distant, so this may be a read error. This chain uses TRBV7-2 with TRBJ2-3; D gene uncertain. V lost 0 bases and J 4 bases, leaving 2 bases between the germline ends. This CDR3 has 12 amino acids. CDR1 and CDR2 from the germline V gene are SGHTA and FQGNSA. CDR3 residues: CASSLAADTQYF. For the CDR3, the DNA is TGTGCCAGCAGCTTAGCTGCAGATACGCAGTATTTT.

This clone was seen more than once but under ten times. The CDR3 reads CASSKVGGTQYF. The DNA of the CDR3 is TGTGCCAGCAGCAAAGTTGGCGGGACACAGTACTTC. The chain is built from TRBV21-1 and TRBJ2-5. TRBV21-1 is noted as a pseudogene. This CDR3 has 12 residues.

The rearrangement joins TRBV14 to TRBJ1-1, with D perhaps matching TRBD1 (6 bases). Trimming cost V 0 bases and J 6 bases, with 14 bases left between them. This CDR3 has 15 residues. Germline CDR1 reads SGHDN; CDR2 reads FVKESK. CDR3 loop: CASSQELAGQSEAFF. CDR3 coding DNA: TGTGCCAGCAGCCAAGAATTGGCCGGACAGTCTGAAGCTTTCTTT. Combining the CDR3 with reference TRBV14 and TRBJ1-1 gives the whole variable domain EAGVTQFPSHSVIEKGQTVTLRCDPISGHDNLYWYRRVMGKEIKFLLHFVKESKQDESGMPNNRFLAERTGGTYSTLKVQPAELEDSGVYFCASSQELAGQSEAFFGQGTRLTVV.

Ten or more counts support this clone. The chain has TRBV5-6 and TRBJ2-7, with a possible D match to TRBD1 (6 bases). This CDR3 is built from 14 residues. V was pared by 2 bases and J by 0 bases, with 9 bases between. CDR1 SGHDT and CDR2 YYEEEE come from the germline V gene. CDR3: CASSFRGTSYEQYF. CDR3 nucleotide sequence: TGTGCCAGCAGCTTCAGGGGAACCTCCTACGAGCAGTACTTC. Variable domain in full (rest from reference TRBV5-6 and TRBJ2-7): DAGVTQSPTHLIKTRGQQVTLRCSPKSGHDTVSWYQQALGQGPQFIFQYYEEEERQRGNFPDRFSGHQFPNYSSELNVNALLLGDSALYLCASSFRGTSYEQYFGPGTRLTVT.